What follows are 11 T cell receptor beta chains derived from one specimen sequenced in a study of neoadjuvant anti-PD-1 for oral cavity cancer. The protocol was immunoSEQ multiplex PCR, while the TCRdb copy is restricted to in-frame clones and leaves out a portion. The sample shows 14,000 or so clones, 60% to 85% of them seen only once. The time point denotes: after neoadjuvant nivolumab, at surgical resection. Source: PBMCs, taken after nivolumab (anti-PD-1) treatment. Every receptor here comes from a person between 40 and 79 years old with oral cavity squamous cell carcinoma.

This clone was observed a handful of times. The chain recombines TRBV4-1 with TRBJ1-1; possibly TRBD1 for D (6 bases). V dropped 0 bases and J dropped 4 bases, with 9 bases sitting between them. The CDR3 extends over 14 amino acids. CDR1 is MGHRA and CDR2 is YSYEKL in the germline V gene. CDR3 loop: CASSQEQGITEAFF. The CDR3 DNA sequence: TGCGCCAGCAGCCAAGAGCAGGGGATCACTGAAGCTTTCTTT.

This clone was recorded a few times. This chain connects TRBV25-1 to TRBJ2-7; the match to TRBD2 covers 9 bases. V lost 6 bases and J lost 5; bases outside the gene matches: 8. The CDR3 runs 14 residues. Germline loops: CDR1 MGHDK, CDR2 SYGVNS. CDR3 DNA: TGTGCCAGCAGGGATAGCGGGAGTAGAGACGAGCAGTACTTC. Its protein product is CASRDSGSRDEQYF.

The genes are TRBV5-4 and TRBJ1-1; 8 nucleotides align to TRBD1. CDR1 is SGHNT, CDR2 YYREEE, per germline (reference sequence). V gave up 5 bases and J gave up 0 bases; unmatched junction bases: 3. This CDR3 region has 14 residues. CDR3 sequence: CASRAGQVNTEAFF. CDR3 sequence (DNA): TGTGCCAGCAGGGCGGGACAGGTGAACACTGAAGCTTTCTTT.

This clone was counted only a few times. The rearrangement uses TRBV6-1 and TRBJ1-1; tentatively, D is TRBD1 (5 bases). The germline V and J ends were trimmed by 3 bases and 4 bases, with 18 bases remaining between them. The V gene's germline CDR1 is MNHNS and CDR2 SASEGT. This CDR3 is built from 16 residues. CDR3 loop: CASSDPFQGGVTEAFF. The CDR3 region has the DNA TGTGCCAGCAGTGACCCCTTTCAGGGAGGGGTCACTGAAGCTTTCTTT.

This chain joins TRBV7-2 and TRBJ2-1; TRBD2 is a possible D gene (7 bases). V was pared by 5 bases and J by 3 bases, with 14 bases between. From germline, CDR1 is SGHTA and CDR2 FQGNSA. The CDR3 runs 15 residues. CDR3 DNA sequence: TGTGCCAGCAGCGGGGAGCGGGGACACTACAATGAGCAGTTCTTC. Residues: CASSGERGHYNEQFF.

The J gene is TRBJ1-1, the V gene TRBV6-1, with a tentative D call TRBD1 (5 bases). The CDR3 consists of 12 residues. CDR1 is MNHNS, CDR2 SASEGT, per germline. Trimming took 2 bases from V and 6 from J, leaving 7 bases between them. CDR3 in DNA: TGTGCCAGCAGTGAAATAGGGGCTGAAGCTTTCTTT. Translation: CASSEIGAEAFF.

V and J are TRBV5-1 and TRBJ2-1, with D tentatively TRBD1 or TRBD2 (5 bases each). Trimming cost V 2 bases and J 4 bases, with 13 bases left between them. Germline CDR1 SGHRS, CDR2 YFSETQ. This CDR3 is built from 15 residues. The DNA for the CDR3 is TGCGCCAGCAGCTTCGCCGGGACCACGTACAATGAGCAGTTCTTC. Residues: CASSFAGTTYNEQFF.

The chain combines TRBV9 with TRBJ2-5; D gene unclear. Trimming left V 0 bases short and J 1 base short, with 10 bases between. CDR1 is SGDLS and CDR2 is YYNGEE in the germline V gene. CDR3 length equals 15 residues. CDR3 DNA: TGTGCCAGCAGCGTAGGAGGAGTAGCCCAAGAGACCCAGTACTTC. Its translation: CASSVGGVAQETQYF.

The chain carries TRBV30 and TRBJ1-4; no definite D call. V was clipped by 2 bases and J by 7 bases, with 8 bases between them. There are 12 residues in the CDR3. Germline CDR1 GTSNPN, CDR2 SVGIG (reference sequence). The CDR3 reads CAWSFIGEKLFF. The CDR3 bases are TGTGCCTGGAGTTTTATCGGTGAAAAACTGTTTTTT.

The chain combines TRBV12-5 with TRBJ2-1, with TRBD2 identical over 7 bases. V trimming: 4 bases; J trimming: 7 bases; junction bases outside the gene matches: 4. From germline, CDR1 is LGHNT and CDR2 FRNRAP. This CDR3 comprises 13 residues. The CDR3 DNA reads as TGTGCTAGTGGTTCCAGGACTAGGAATGAGCAGTTCTTC. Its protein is CASGSRTRNEQFF.

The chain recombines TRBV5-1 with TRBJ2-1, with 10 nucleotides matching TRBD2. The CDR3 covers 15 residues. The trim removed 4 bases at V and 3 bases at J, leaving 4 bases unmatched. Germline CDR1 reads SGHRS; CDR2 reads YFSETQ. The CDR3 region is CASSALAGVYNEQFF. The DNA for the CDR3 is TGCGCCAGCAGCGCCCTAGCGGGAGTCTACAATGAGCAGTTCTTC.